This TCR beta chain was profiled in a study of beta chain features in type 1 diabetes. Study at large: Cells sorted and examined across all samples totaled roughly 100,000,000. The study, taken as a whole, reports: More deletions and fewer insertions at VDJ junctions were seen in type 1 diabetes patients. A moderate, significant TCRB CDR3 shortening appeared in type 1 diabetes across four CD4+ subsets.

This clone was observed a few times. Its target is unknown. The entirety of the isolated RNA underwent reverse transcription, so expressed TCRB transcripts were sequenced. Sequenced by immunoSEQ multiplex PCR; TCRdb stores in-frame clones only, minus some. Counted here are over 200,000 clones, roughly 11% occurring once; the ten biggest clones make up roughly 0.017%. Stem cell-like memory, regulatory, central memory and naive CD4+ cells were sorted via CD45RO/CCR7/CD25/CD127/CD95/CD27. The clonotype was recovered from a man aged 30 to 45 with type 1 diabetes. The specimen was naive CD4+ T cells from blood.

The CDR3 DNA is TGTGCCAGCTCACCACGAGGACTCGGGGTAACGGAGACCCAGTACTTC. Its translation: CASSPRGLGVTETQYF. V is TRBV18 and J is TRBJ2-5; a weak D match, TRBD2 (5 bases). Germline assignment: CDR1 KGHSH and CDR2 LQKENI. V was pared by 1 base and J by 5 bases, with 17 bases between. This CDR3 is 16 amino acids long.